This T cell receptor beta chain emerged from a study of T cell responses to AZD1222 COVID-19 vaccine. Sequencing was performed with immunoSEQ multiplex PCR; in TCRdb, only in-frame clones are kept and a portion is missing. There are some 96,000 clones in the sample; about 89% occur only once, and less than 2.5% lies in the top ten. The TCR comes from an adult in good health. Here the sequenced sample was peripheral blood, taken on day 0 of AZD1222 vaccination.

Here the CDR3 DNA reads TGTGCCAGCTACACTCCGAGGACGGCCTCCTACGAGCAGTACTTC. It codes for CASYTPRTASYEQYF. The chain is built from TRBV6-5 and TRBJ2-7; no definite D call. CDR3 size: 15 residues. Germline assignment: CDR1 MNHEY and CDR2 SVGAGI. V lost 8 bases and J lost 0, with 17 bases in between.